Listed below are T cell receptor beta chains from one sample, sequenced in a study of Graves' ophthalmopathy and Graves' hyperthyroidism. TCRdb recomputed calls from the multiplex PCR reads with MiXCR, one row per CDR3 protein. This sample has over a million distinct CDR3 sequences; approximately 35% occur once, and the top ten carry roughly 11%. The specimen sequenced was peripheral blood or thyroid tissue (not recorded which). The receptors were gathered from an adult man with Graves' hyperthyroidism. Each CDR3 is given with its conserved first and last residue. A D gene is named only where the DNA matches it firmly. Expanded clones get a size class; other rows say once, few or many, or leave the size out.

CDR3 protein: CAISELRGGGSYEQYF; CDR3 DNA: TGTGCCATCAGTGAACTTCGAGGGGGCGGTTCCTACGAGCAGTACTTC; V gene: TRBV10-3; J gene: TRBJ2-7; D gene: TRBD1; clone size: many
CDR3 protein: CATSFLTVANTGELFF; CDR3 DNA: TGTGCCACCAGTTTCTTGACAGTCGCGAACACCGGGGAGCTGTTTTTT; V gene: TRBV15; J gene: TRBJ2-2; D gene: NA; clone size: NA
CDR3 protein: CASNQGFNQPQHF; CDR3 DNA: TGTGCCAGCAATCAGGGTTTCAATCAGCCCCAGCATTTT; V gene: TRBV12-5; J gene: TRBJ1-5; D gene: NA; clone size: NA
CDR3 protein: CASSYSGPSSYEQYF; CDR3 DNA: TGTGCCAGCAGTTACTCGGGGCCGAGCTCCTACGAGCAGTACTTC; V gene: TRBV6-5; J gene: TRBJ2-7; D gene: NA; clone size: many
CDR3 protein: CASSLWRGASNEQFF; CDR3 DNA: TGTGCCAGCAGCTTGTGGCGGGGGGCGAGTAATGAGCAGTTCTTC; V gene: TRBV5-4; J gene: TRBJ2-1; D gene: TRBD2; clone size: NA
CDR3 protein: CASSWAVLQPQHF; CDR3 DNA: TGTGCCAGCAGTTGGGCAGTACTTCAGCCCCAGCATTTT; V gene: TRBV12-3/TRBV12-4; J gene: TRBJ1-5; D gene: NA; clone size: many
CDR3 protein: CASSPPGQGAREQYF; CDR3 DNA: TGTGCCAGCTCACCACCGGGACAGGGGGCGCGGGAGCAGTACTTC; V gene: TRBV18; J gene: TRBJ2-7; D gene: TRBD1; clone size: few
CDR3 protein: CASSLGGPVGTQYF; CDR3 DNA: TGTGCCAGCAGCTTGGGGGGGCCAGTCGGGACCCAGTACTTC; V gene: TRBV12-3/TRBV12-4; J gene: TRBJ2-5; D gene: NA; clone size: NA
CDR3 protein: CASSLMTGSNTGELFF; CDR3 DNA: TGCGCCAGCAGCTTGATGACAGGGTCGAACACCGGGGAGCTGTTTTTT; V gene: TRBV5-1; J gene: TRBJ2-2; D gene: TRBD1; clone size: many
CDR3 protein: CASSLWEETQYF; CDR3 DNA: TGTGCCAGCAGTTTGTGGGAAGAGACCCAGTACTTC; V gene: TRBV12-3/TRBV12-4; J gene: TRBJ2-5; D gene: NA; clone size: many
CDR3 protein: CASTEGLTYGEQYF; CDR3 DNA: TGTGCCAGCACCGAGGGACTAACCTACGGGGAGCAGTACTTC; V gene: TRBV7-8; J gene: TRBJ2-7; D gene: TRBD2; clone size: many
CDR3 protein: CASSLRIASYEQYF; CDR3 DNA: TGTGCCAGCAGTTTGCGGATCGCCTCCTACGAGCAGTACTTC; V gene: TRBV28; J gene: TRBJ2-7; D gene: NA; clone size: NA
CDR3 protein: CAWSKTLNQPQHF; CDR3 DNA: TGTGCCTGGAGTAAGACGCTCAATCAGCCCCAGCATTTT; V gene: TRBV30; J gene: TRBJ1-5; D gene: NA; clone size: NA
CDR3 protein: CASSFMTF; CDR3 DNA: TGTGCCAGCAGCTTTATGACTTTC; V gene: TRBV19; J gene: TRBJ2-6; D gene: NA; clone size: NA